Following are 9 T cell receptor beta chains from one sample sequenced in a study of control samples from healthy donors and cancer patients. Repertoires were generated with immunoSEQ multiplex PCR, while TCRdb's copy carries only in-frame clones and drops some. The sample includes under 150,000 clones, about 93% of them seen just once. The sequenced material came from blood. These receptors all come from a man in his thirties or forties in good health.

CDR3 sequence reads: CATSDPTGAQWGTDTQYF. The CDR3 region has the DNA TGTGCCACCAGTGATCCAACAGGAGCACAGTGGGGGACAGATACGCAGTATTTT. The chain combines TRBV24-1 with TRBJ2-3; D possibly matches TRBD1 or TRBD2 (5 bases each). CDR1 and CDR2 from the germline V gene are KGHDR and SFDVKD. The germline V and J ends were trimmed by 3 bases and 3 bases, with 21 bases remaining between them. This CDR3 has 18 amino acids.

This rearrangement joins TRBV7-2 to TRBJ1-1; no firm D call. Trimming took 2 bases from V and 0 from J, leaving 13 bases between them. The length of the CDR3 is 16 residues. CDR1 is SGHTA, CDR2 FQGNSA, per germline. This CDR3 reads CASSLNGGSLNTEAFF. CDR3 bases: TGTGCCAGCAGCTTAAATGGAGGATCCCTGAACACTGAAGCTTTCTTT.

As DNA, the CDR3 is TGTGCCGCCTCGGGGCCCGGGGAGACCCAGTACTTC. Protein: CAASGPGETQYF. The V call is TRBV6-5, the J call TRBJ2-5; the D gene could be TRBD1 or TRBD2 (5 bases each). The CDR3 length is 12 residues. The V end was cut by 11 bases, the J end by 5 bases, with 15 bases between. Germline-derived CDR1 and CDR2 are MNHEY and SVGAGI.

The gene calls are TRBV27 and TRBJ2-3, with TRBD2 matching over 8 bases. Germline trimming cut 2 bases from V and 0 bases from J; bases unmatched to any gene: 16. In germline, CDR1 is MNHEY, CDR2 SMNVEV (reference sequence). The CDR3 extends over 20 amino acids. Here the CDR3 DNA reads TGTGCCAGCAGTTTACGAGCGGGGGCCCCTTCCTCGGCTAGCACAGATACGCAGTATTTT. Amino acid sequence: CASSLRAGAPSSASTDTQYF.

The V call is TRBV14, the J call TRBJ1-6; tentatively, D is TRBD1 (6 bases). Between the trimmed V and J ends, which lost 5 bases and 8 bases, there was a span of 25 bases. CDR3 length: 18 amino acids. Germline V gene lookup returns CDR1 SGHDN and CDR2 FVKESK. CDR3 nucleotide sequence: TGTGCCAGCAGCAAAGGGTCCGAGGCAGGGGTTAATGATTCACCCCTCCACTTT. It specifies CASSKGSEAGVNDSPLHF.

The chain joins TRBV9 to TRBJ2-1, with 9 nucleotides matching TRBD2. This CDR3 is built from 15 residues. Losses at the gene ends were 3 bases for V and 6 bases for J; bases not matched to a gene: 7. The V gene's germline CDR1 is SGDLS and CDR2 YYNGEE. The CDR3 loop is CASSATSGRTNEQFF. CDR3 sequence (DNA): TGTGCCAGCAGCGCGACTAGCGGAAGAACCAATGAGCAGTTCTTC.

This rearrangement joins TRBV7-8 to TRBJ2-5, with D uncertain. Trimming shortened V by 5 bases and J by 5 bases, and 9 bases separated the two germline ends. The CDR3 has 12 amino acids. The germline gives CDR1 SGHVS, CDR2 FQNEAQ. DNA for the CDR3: TGTGCCAGCAGCGTCCCTCGGGAGACCCAGTACTTC. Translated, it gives CASSVPRETQYF.

The CDR3 region is CASSPSGGDEQFF. As DNA, the CDR3 is TGTGCCAGCAGTCCCTCTGGGGGAGATGAGCAGTTCTTC. V gene TRBV12-3 or TRBV12-4 combines with J gene TRBJ2-1, with D possibly called TRBD1 or TRBD2 (5 bases each). The CDR3 extends over 13 amino acids. The V and J ends lost 5 bases and 8 bases respectively, with 13 bases between them.

Here the CDR3 DNA reads TGTGCCAGCAGCTTGCAGGGGATCTCCTACGAGCAGTACTTC. The encoded protein is CASSLQGISYEQYF. The chain uses TRBV5-4 and TRBJ2-7; tentatively, D is TRBD1 (6 bases). Germline CDR1 and CDR2: SGHNT and YYREEE (reference sequence). V shed 1 base and J shed 0 bases, with 8 bases lying between them. The CDR3 sequence is 14 residues long.